What follows are 2 T cell receptor delta chains derived from one specimen sequenced in a study of gamma-delta chains in newborns, infants, children. TCRdb applied CATT to the reads for clone calling. The repertoire includes 15,000 or so delta-chain clones, around 7% of them detected once, and about 20% sits in the top ten. Sequenced: blood. The receptors originated from a child who was a newborn, infant or young child, either healthy, febrile or measles-vaccinated (not recorded which).

Worth noting for this clone: An end of the junction differs from the germline gene, which may be a read error. The chain links TRDV3 to TRDJ1; weak D call: TRDD3 (5 bases). The CDR3 has 12 amino acids. Germline CDR1 TVYSNPD, CDR2 GDNSRS (reference sequence). For the CDR3, the DNA is TGTGCCTTTGGGGGCTACACCGATAACCTCATCTTT. Protein sequence: CAFGGYTDNLIF.

This clone is deemed large (0.1 to 1%). The sample has other DNA sequences that encode this CDR3 too. V usage is TRDV2 and J usage is TRDJ3; 13 positions agree with TRDD3. The CDR3 length is 19 residues. Germline loops: CDR1 GEAIGNYY, CDR2 EKD. Unmatched junction bases numbered 3, after V lost 2 bases and J lost 0 bases. The CDR3 nucleotides are TGTGCCTGTGACATACTGGGGGATACGAGCTCCTGGGACACCCGACAGATGTTTTTC. Protein product: CACDILGDTSSWDTRQMFF.